A single sample is the source of the 10 T cell receptor beta chains below, sequenced in a study of T-cell memory formation after mild COVID-19 (dated by TCRdb to about 2021). The library was generated by 5' RACE. Instrument used: Illumina NovaSeq 6000. The public reads were reanalyzed by TCRdb: fastp trimming at Q25, MiXCR alignment, in-frame beta chains only. CDR3 protein sequences are deduplicated, and each keeps its most common genes and DNA. The sample table holds roughly 600,000 distinct CDR3 sequences, of which roughly 18% were seen once. Around 11% of the sample comes from the top ten. The specimen sequenced was PBMCs or a T cell subset sorted from them (not recorded which). These receptors originate from an adult woman who had mild COVID-19 (a few samples of this study predate the infection). The sample titles of this study are shuffled in the database, so cell type and time point are left out; the donor was told from shared clones.

The chain joins TRBV6-2 or TRBV6-3 to TRBJ1-2; 7 positions match TRBD1. Trimming cost V 5 bases and J 5 bases; bases outside gene matches: 8. The V gene's germline CDR1 is MNHEY and CDR2 SVGEGT. The CDR3 runs to 14 residues. CDR3 DNA: TGTGCCAGCAGTCTCCTGGACAGGAAGTATGGCTACACCTTC. The encoded protein is CASSLLDRKYGYTF.

This rearrangement joins TRBV10-3 to TRBJ1-1; possibly TRBD1 for D (5 bases). The V and J ends lost 7 bases and 1 base respectively, with 13 bases between them. The germline V gene has CDR1 ENHRY and CDR2 SYGVKD. CDR3 length: 14 residues. CDR3 sequence reads: CAIKGEIPNTEAFF. The CDR3 DNA reads TGTGCCATCAAAGGGGAGATCCCGAACACTGAAGCTTTCTTT.

This clonotype was counted only a few times. The rearrangement uses TRBV6-2 or TRBV6-3 and TRBJ2-5; 10 positions match TRBD1. The length of the CDR3 is 15 residues. The ends lost 2 bases at V and 5 bases at J; junction bases unmatched: 5. The germline CDR1 and CDR2 sequences are MNHEY and SVGEGT. The CDR3 spells CASSYGTGERETQYF. The CDR3 DNA is TGTGCCAGCAGTTACGGGACAGGGGAGAGGGAGACCCAGTACTTC.

This chain uses TRBV10-3 with TRBJ2-3, with D maybe TRBD2 (6 bases). CDR1 is ENHRY and CDR2 is SYGVKD in the germline V gene. The germline V and J ends were trimmed by 0 bases and 0 bases, with 10 bases remaining between them. The CDR3 spans 16 residues. The CDR3 DNA sequence: TGTGCCATCAGTGAGTCTAGTAGCGGAAGCACAGATACGCAGTATTTT. Its protein is CAISESSSGSTDTQYF.

This chain connects TRBV5-4 to TRBJ1-1; 7 bases align to TRBD1. V shed 3 bases and J 5 bases; nucleotides not matched to a gene: 10. The CDR3 length is 15 residues. In germline, CDR1 is SGHNT, CDR2 YYREEE (reference sequence). The CDR3 protein is CASSSPRGGGTEAFF. In DNA form, the CDR3 reads TGTGCCAGCAGCTCCCCCAGGGGGGGTGGGACTGAAGCTTTCTTT. Filled out from reference TRBV5-4 and TRBJ1-1, the complete variable domain reads ETGVTQSPTHLIKTRGQQVTLRCSSQSGHNTVSWYQQALGQGPQFIFQYYREEENGRGNFPPRFSGLQFPNYSSELNVNALELDDSALYLCASSSPRGGGTEAFFGQGTRLTVV.

This clonotype was picked up a small number of times. The chain joins TRBV9 to TRBJ1-2, with TRBD1 identical over 8 bases. Germline-derived CDR1 and CDR2 are SGDLS and YYNGEE. Trimming removed 4 bases from V and 0 bases from J; junction bases left unmatched: 5. CDR3 length equals 15 residues. The CDR3 loop is CASSLGGQANYGYTF. Here the CDR3 DNA reads TGTGCCAGCAGCCTAGGGGGACAGGCTAACTATGGCTACACCTTC.

This clonotype was observed a handful of times. This sequence joins TRBV6-1 and TRBJ1-5; D perhaps matches TRBD1 (6 bases). With 6 bases removed from V and 0 bases from J, the gap between germline ends came to 15 bases. The CDR3 has 16 residues. Germline V gene lookup returns CDR1 MNHNS and CDR2 SASEGT. DNA for the CDR3: TGTGCCAGCAGCCTCCGGACAGCTTATAGCAATCAGCCCCAGCATTTT. This sequence encodes CASSLRTAYSNQPQHF.

In its sample, this clonotype was seen a few times. The chain employs TRBV5-1 and TRBJ2-3, with a possible D match to TRBD2 (6 bases). Between the trimmed V and J ends, which lost 3 bases and 11 bases, there was a span of 19 bases. The V gene's germline CDR1 is SGHRS and CDR2 YFSETQ. This CDR3 contains 14 residues. The CDR3 is CASSWRSPLGGQYF. Written as DNA, the CDR3 is TGCGCCAGCAGCTGGCGGAGTCCCTTGGGGGGGCAGTATTTT.

The J gene is TRBJ2-5, the V gene TRBV20-1, with TRBD2 matching 13 bases. Germline CDR1 reads DFQATT; CDR2 reads SNEGSKA (reference sequence). Trimming at V came to 4 bases and at J to 1 base, leaving 6 bases not matched to a gene. CDR3 length equals 16 residues. CDR3 loop: CSATGLAGDSQETQYF. In DNA, the CDR3 is TGCAGTGCTACCGGACTAGCGGGGGACTCCCAAGAGACCCAGTACTTC.

V gene TRBV18 combines with J gene TRBJ2-3, with D possibly TRBD1 on 7 matching bases. The CDR3 extends over 15 amino acids. CDR1 KGHSH and CDR2 LQKENI come from the germline V gene. The ends were cut back, 2 bases at V and 2 bases at J, with 11 bases in the middle. CDR3 DNA sequence: TGTGCCAGCTCACCAGCGGGACAGCACACAGATACGCAGTATTTT. Its translation is CASSPAGQHTDTQYF.